This T cell receptor (beta chain) was obtained from a study of Ad26.COV2.S vaccination and SARS-CoV-2 variants. The overall study: Ad26.COV2.S given intramuscularly, once or twice 56 days apart. Study results and caveats: Vaccine and placebo groups showed comparable non-spike TCR breadth. After vaccination, substantial breadth of spike-specific CD8+ and CD4+ responses was reported.

Turning to this clone: Its target is unknown.

The CDR3 is 17 amino acids. Trimming took 6 bases from V and 3 from J; bases not matched to a gene: 16. The germline V gene encodes CDR1 ENHRY and CDR2 SYGVKD. Treatment described: 15 to 20 received Ad26.COV2.S at low or high dose, single or two shots; about 5 received placebo; per-sample allocation not given. Collection of samples fell on day 63 after the first vaccine or placebo injection. Libraries were prepared by immunoSEQ multiplex PCR; TCRdb keeps only in-frame clonotypes and omits some of them. Of roughly 500,000 clones listed, approximately 90% are singletons. This rearrangement joins TRBV10-3 to TRBJ2-5; 7 bases fit TRBD2. The sequence was obtained from a person between 18 and 60 years old who received the Ad26.COV2.S COVID-19 vaccine or a placebo. Sequenced here: peripheral blood, sampled in a trial of Ad26.COV2.S vaccine versus placebo. As DNA, the CDR3 is TGTGCCATCAGCGCTTCCACGGGAGCCGGGGGGAAAGAGACCCAGTACTTC. As protein: CAISASTGAGGKETQYF.